A single TCR beta chain is shown here with its context. Its antigen specificity is not known. No base qualities exist here, and no much larger clone lies one base off it. The cohort comprised some 700 healthy bone marrow donors. At the time of sampling, all cohort members were nominally healthy, though unrecorded immune exposures were likely present. The donor tested CMV seropositive and was one of the 289 seropositive cohort members. Each donor provided a peripheral blood sample, and peripheral blood mononuclear cells were used for TCR beta sequencing. Genomic DNA was extracted from the blood cell samples with the Qiagen DNeasy Blood Extraction Kit. According to the germline V gene, CDR1 reads SGHRS and CDR2 reads YFSETQ. The junction shows trimming of 2 bases on V and 0 bases on J, plus 3 bases between the germline ends. The CDR3, from cysteine to phenylalanine, totals 12 residues. Of the read, only the CDR3 DNA is kept; its 36 bases are in frame from base 1.

The data are from a study of cytomegalovirus exposure and HLA in healthy donors (dated 2017 in TCRdb). General notes on the study: An earlier analysis of 587 of the donors reported 250 to 350 Gb of sequence data and 90 million to 120 million unique TCR beta sequences obtained from approximately 180 million T cells. Donor age, sex, ethnicity and CMV serostatus were compiled alongside the repertoire data. To predict cytomegalovirus infection status, the study brought together high-throughput TCR immunosequencing, statistical association of individual TCRs with disease status, and machine learning. The T cell repertoires of several hundred subjects were profiled by immunosequencing and related to cytomegalovirus serostatus. Across 398 genotyped donors of the cohort, an average of about 220,000 unique TCR beta nucleotide sequences per donor were sequenced, and roughly 20% of those sequences were non-productive. Both class I and class II loci were covered by HLA typing, at four-digit resolution. The study aimed to test whether signatures of past pathogen exposure could be identified by cataloging public T cell receptors. Because of strong linkage in the cohort, a handful of DR-DQ haplotypes were treated as single units for association and clustering. Genome-wide SNP genotypes for about 55% of the 666 donors were used in a later genetic analysis, which treated that subset as a discovery cohort. A later analysis re-examined previously published TCR beta repertoires from about 670 donors and added high-resolution HLA genotyping to investigate patterns of TCR occurrence. An earlier analysis of around 540 of the donors applied high-throughput TCR beta sequencing to assess whether each TCR beta V gene segment acted as functional or pseudogenic. Besides the first cohort of approximately 710 subjects, a separate validation cohort made up of 120 different subjects was used. Of the roughly 400 genotyped donors, 80% to 90% were placed in the genetic ancestry cluster associated with self-reported Caucasian donors. The number of typed donors differed by locus: roughly 620-630 for A, B, C, DRB1 and DQB1; approximately 530 for DQA1; roughly 600 for DPA1; and some 470 for DPB1. An early release that covered roughly 600 HLA-typed donors contained approximately 300 gigabases of sequencing data and around 85 million unique TCR sequences. All discovery cohort repertoires had been generated on a single sequencing platform. In the later analysis, no new phenotypic data were used to find candidate immune exposures; instead, reliance was placed on TCR beta sequences and their occurrence across donors. The research as a whole found: In a later analysis, the rate of TCR association differed among HLA loci, with DRB1 alleles having the most associated TCRs and HLA-C alleles having the fewest. At a false discovery rate of 0.05, a later analysis linked under 20,000 TCR beta sequences to specific HLA alleles. A later analysis reported that several top co-occurrence clusters appeared linked to parvovirus B19, influenza, CMV and Epstein-Barr virus. The cohort was sequenced for TCR beta chains only, and without alpha or paired-chain data the features that could be detected were limited. Most TCR sequences were observed very rarely across donors, whereas some public TCRs were present in many individuals. The presence/absence analyses assumed that sequencing depth was roughly uniform across donors, and that assumption may not be true. In vitro tests confirmed that a few of the cytomegalovirus-associated TCR beta chains recognize cytomegalovirus antigens. A further reported finding was that TCR beta sequences accurately predicted the HLA-A and HLA-B alleles for most subjects in the first cohort. In the study, some 180 TCR beta chains were listed as associated with cytomegalovirus. The sequencing pipeline was judged likely to have produced a cluster of highly shared sequence variants as a technical artifact. Most CMV-associated TCR beta chains appeared to be HLA-restricted in a later analysis, and the HLA associations seemed to be driven largely by CMV exposure. The classifier was reported to diagnose cytomegalovirus status with high specificity and sensitivity in both the original cohort and the validation cohort. CMV serostatus was the only immune exposure information available for the cohort. In a later analysis, HLA-associated TCR beta chains were found to be more clonally expanded and to have lower generation probabilities than equally common non-associated chains. Around 16 rarely observed V segments, including chromosome 9 orphons, were excluded from the earlier analysis of a few hundred of the donors because counts were too low. Some IMGT-functional V segments, including TRBV6-2 and TRBV6-3, could not be told apart with the 87-base-pair reads, so those segments were excluded. V-gene and J-gene trimming of TCR beta chains was associated with a missense DCLRE1C variant in a later genetic analysis, and the association was replicated in an independent cohort. Broadly in line with IMGT annotations, most TCR beta V segments showed up in productive rearrangements about 87% or about 30% of the time in an earlier analysis of 450 to 600 of the donors. According to a later genetic analysis, donors in an Asian-associated ancestry cluster had fewer N-insertions in productive TCRs than the approximately 650-donor mean. Correlated functional status among segregating V segments might be attributable to linkage disequilibrium, but an unknown experimental factor could not be ruled out. It was suggested by the authors that the approach could potentially be generalized to other disease states and immunological phenotypes. Strong co-occurrence of HLA alleles, especially DR and DQ, made assigning TCR associations to individual alleles difficult. HLA typing was unavailable for some donors at each locus, so association tests used only the typed subset.

Receptor amplification or capture employed the immunoSEQ multiplex PCR assay. For the multiplex PCR, a mixture combining 60 forward primers for TCR Vbeta segments and 13 reverse primers for TCR Jbeta segments was used. The CDR3 region of rearranged TCR beta genes was amplified from genomic DNA by a multiplex PCR assay. The amplified TCR beta libraries were sequenced on the Illumina HiSeq System as 87-base-pair reads. As for the original processing: In a later analysis, tens of millions of unique TCR beta chains were counted across the 500 to 850 repertoires, and roughly 11 million of these chains were shared by at least two donors. Raw reads were error-corrected and collapsed into unique sequences by a nearest-neighbor algorithm in which closely related sequences were merged to remove PCR and sequencing errors. Alignment of CDR3 sequences to IMGT reference sequences was used to assign V, D and J gene segments. For a sequence to be retained, at least a six-nucleotide match to both a V gene segment and a J gene segment was required. A rearrangement was called productive if the CDR3 had no stop codons and remained in frame with V and J, and every other rearrangement was called non-productive. CDR3 was defined by IMGT convention, running from the second conserved V-encoded cysteine to the conserved J-encoded phenylalanine. In an earlier analysis of roughly 610 of the donors, sequences lacking an unambiguous match to a single V gene segment were excluded. An earlier analysis of approximately 590 of the donors called V segments functional above 56.7% productive rearrangements and segregating when the between-donor standard deviation exceeded 5%. A statistical classification framework was built for diagnosing cytomegalovirus status from the catalog of TCR beta chain sequences. In a later analysis, TCR nucleotide sequences were compared against IMGT/GENE-DB human TR gene sequences so that V and J genes could be assigned. In a later analysis, CDR3 sequences and most-parsimonious VDJ recombination scenarios were assigned using the TCRdist pipeline. In a later analysis, every TCR beta chain was defined by the combination of its CDR3 amino acid sequence and its V-gene family, and reads without a unique V-gene family were dropped. To address suspected cross-contamination and a sequencing artifact, a later analysis removed over 500 highly shared, low-generation-probability nucleotide sequences. A later analysis calculated a clonal expansion index for each public chain from normalized within-repertoire ranks of inferred template counts. Generation probabilities in a later analysis came from a VDJ recombination model fitted to out-of-frame rearrangements, and those results were checked against IGoR. In a later analysis, TCR-TCR, TCR-HLA and TCR-CMV co-occurrence was scored with hypergeometric tests, and a repertoire-size bias correction was applied to TCR pairs. In a later analysis, false discovery rates were estimated by permuting HLA or CMV assignments 20 times. In a later analysis, co-occurring TCRs were grouped using DBSCAN, with TCRdist sequence similarity added in when clustering inside HLA-allele-positive subsets. Co-occurrence clustering excluded repertoires with fewer than 30,000 or more than 120,000 public chains, plus five with anomalous nucleotide sharing. What TCRdb holds here is the immuneACCESS table cut down to in-frame rearrangements. Part of the clones is not present; checked against another copy, under half of the missing clones reflect an unresolved V gene, and the others are unexplained. V and J calls and clone size are copied from that table; D and trimming were computed from the DNA. The sample table holds about 110,000 clones, of which 65% were seen once. 3.8% of the sample rests with the top ten.

The sequencing sample was made of PBMCs. This chain is built from TRBV5-1 and TRBJ2-7; no D segment can be confidently identified. This TCR was sampled from a man younger than 45 in good health and CMV-seropositive. The CDR3 region: CASSFVSYEQYF. The nucleotide sequence reads as follows: TGCGCCAGCAGCTTCGTCTCCTACGAGCAGTACTTC. Reference TRBV5-1 and TRBJ2-7 proteins supply the regions before and after the CDR3; the full variable domain is: KAGVTQTPRYLIKTRGQQVTLSCSPISGHRSVSWYQQTPGQGLQFLFEYFSETQRNKGNFPGRFSGRQFSNSRSEMNVSTLELGDSALYLCASSFVSYEQYFGPGTRLTVT.